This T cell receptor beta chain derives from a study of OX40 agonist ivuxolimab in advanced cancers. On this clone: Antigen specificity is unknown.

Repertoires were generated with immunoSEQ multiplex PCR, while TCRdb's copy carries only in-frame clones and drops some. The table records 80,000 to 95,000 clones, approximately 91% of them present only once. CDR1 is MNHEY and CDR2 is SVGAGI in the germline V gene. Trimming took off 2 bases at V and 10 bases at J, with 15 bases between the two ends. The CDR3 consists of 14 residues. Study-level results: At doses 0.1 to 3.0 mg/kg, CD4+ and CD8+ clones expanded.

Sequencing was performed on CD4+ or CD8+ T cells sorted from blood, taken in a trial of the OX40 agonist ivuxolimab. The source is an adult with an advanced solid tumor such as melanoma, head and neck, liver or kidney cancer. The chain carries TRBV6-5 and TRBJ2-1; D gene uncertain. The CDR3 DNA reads TGTGCCAGCAGTTACAGGCCGACCGGTGGGGAGCAGTTCTTC. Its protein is CASSYRPTGGEQFF.